The sequence of this TCR beta chain was determined in a study of identical twins. Points on this clonotype: Its cognate antigen is unknown.

Study observations and caveats: Researchers reported weaker excess twin sharing in beta out-of-frame sequences.

Template switching (which added a universal primer site) was used, and cDNA carried unique molecular identifiers. Via MiXCR, TCRdb re-called the 5' RACE reads, giving one row per CDR3 protein. The sample lists approximately 490,000 distinct CDR3 sequences, around 20% occurring once. CDR1 SEHNR and CDR2 FQNEAQ come from the germline V gene (reference sequence). Trimming took 4 bases from V and 4 from J, leaving 8 bases between them. The CDR3 length is 13 residues. This same sample was also part of a study on yellow fever vaccine responses in identical twins.

V is TRBV7-9 and J is TRBJ2-1; D ambiguous. Input material: CD4+ T cells sorted from blood. This clonotype was obtained from a woman aged 18-29 years in good health. The CDR3 DNA sequence: TGTGCCAGCAGCTCTGCCCTGTACAATGAGCAGTTCTTC. This codes for CASSSALYNEQFF.